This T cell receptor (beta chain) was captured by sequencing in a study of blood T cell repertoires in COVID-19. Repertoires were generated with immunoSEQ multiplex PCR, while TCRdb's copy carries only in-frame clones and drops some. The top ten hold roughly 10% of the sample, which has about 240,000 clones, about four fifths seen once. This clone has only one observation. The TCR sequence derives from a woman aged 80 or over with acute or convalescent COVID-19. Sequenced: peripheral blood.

The CDR3 sequence: CASGLLSGLIRDTQYF. In DNA, the CDR3 is TGTGCTAGTGGTTTGCTATCGGGACTTATCCGAGATACGCAGTATTTT. The rearrangement uses TRBV12-5 and TRBJ2-3; a possible D gene is TRBD2 (6 bases). Germline CDR1 LGHNT, CDR2 FRNRAP. Trimming pared 2 bases from V and 5 bases from J, leaving 17 bases between. The CDR3 runs to 16 residues.